Shown below are 9 T cell receptor beta chains from a single sample sequenced in a study of T cells in Graves' hyperthyroidism and ophthalmopathy. What was amplified from RNA transcripts were TCR beta CDR3 regions. When the TCR CDR3 underwent first-round RT-PCR, the HTBI primer set was used. TCRdb independently ran MiXCR on the multiplex PCR reads; one entry per CDR3 protein. Of some 300,000 distinct CDR3 sequences in the sample, roughly 20% are singletons; the top ten hold approximately 35%. The sequencing input was blood. The origin of the receptors is a man aged 50 or older with Graves' ophthalmopathy.

The chain uses TRBV9 and TRBJ2-7; 8 nucleotides agree with TRBD2. J lost 4 bases, V lost 0 bases, and 6 bases had no gene match. Germline V gene lookup returns CDR1 SGDLS and CDR2 YYNGEE. The CDR3 is made up of 15 amino acids. The CDR3 here is CASSVALGRGYEQYF. For the CDR3, the DNA is TGTGCCAGCAGCGTAGCCCTCGGGAGGGGGTACGAGCAGTACTTC.

At least ten counts were recorded for this clonotype. V is TRBV5-1 and J is TRBJ2-4; D may be TRBD1 (5 bases). Germline values: CDR1 SGHRS, CDR2 YFSETQ. The CDR3 covers 12 residues. The V and J ends lost 4 bases and 9 bases respectively, with 11 bases between them. In DNA, the CDR3 is TGCGCCAGCAGCGCCGACAGTGGCATTCAGTACTTC. Protein sequence: CASSADSGIQYF.

At least ten counts were recorded for this clonotype. V usage is TRBV7-8 and J usage is TRBJ2-7, with a tentative D call TRBD2 (6 bases). In germline, CDR1 is SGHVS, CDR2 FQNEAQ. The ends were cut back, 7 bases at V and 3 bases at J, with 19 bases in the middle. The CDR3 has 15 residues. DNA for the CDR3: TGTGCCAGCATCGAACCGGGACTTCATCACTACGAGCAGTACTTC. The encoded protein is CASIEPGLHHYEQYF. Drawing the rest from reference TRBV7-8 and TRBJ2-7, the complete variable domain is GAGVSQSPRYKVAKRGQDVALRCDPISGHVSLFWYQQALGQGPEFLTYFQNEAQLDKSGLPSDRFFAERPEGSVSTLKIQRTQQEDSAVYLCASIEPGLHHYEQYFGPGTRLTVT.

This clonotype was observed at least ten times. This sequence joins TRBV20-1 and TRBJ1-2; D might be TRBD1 (6 bases). The CDR3 covers 14 residues. Trimming cost V 3 bases and J 4 bases, with 15 bases left between them. From germline, CDR1 is DFQATT and CDR2 SNEGSKA (reference sequence). The DNA for the CDR3 is TGCAGTGCTAGCCCTGACAGGCGGGGCTATGGCTACACCTTC. Its protein product is CSASPDRRGYGYTF.

Remarks on this clonotype: At one of its ends the junction is not consistent with the germline gene, which may arise from a read error. This chain links TRBV28 with TRBJ1-6, with D possibly TRBD1 on 5 matching bases. Germline CDR1 reads MDHEN; CDR2 reads SYDVKM. The CDR3 covers 14 residues. The CDR3 spells CASSFEGFSYEQYF. The CDR3 bases are TGTGCCAGCAGTTTTGAGGGGTTCTCCTACGAGCAGTACTTT.

This clonotype has at least ten counts. The chain combines TRBV6-1 with TRBJ2-3, with no clear D. Germline-derived CDR1 and CDR2 are MNHNS and SASEGT. This CDR3 is 14 amino acids long. Trimming removed 6 bases from V and 4 bases from J, with 14 bases in between. The CDR3 is CASRPSTWADTQYF. The DNA of the CDR3 is TGTGCCAGCAGGCCTAGTACGTGGGCAGATACGCAGTATTTT.

This clonotype was seen a handful of times. The gene calls are TRBV4-1 and TRBJ2-3; TRBD2 might be the D (5 bases). V was cut by 1 base and J by 3 bases, with 14 bases left in between. The CDR3 loop spans 16 amino acids. Germline V lookup: CDR1 MGHRA, CDR2 YSYEKL. The CDR3 sequence: CASSQVEASRTDTQYF. In nucleotides, the CDR3 is TGCGCCAGCAGCCAAGTGGAGGCTAGCCGGACAGATACGCAGTATTTT.

This clonotype was seen at least ten times. This chain links TRBV30 with TRBJ2-7; D is perhaps TRBD1 or TRBD2 (6 bases each). Trimming shortened V by 3 bases and J by 2 bases, and 17 bases separated the two germline ends. Germline CDR1 GTSNPN, CDR2 SVGIG (reference sequence). The CDR3 covers 15 residues. CDR3 sequence reads: CAWRGGQLRTYEQYF. The DNA of the CDR3 is TGTGCCTGGAGGGGAGGACAGCTCCGGACCTACGAGCAGTACTTC.

This rearrangement joins TRBV29-1 to TRBJ2-1, with 8 bases matching TRBD1. This CDR3 is 15 amino acids long. Germline V gives CDR1 SQVTM, CDR2 ANQGSEA. V was clipped by 7 bases and J by 5 bases; unmatched bases: 13. The CDR3 loop reads CSASPRQGFDNEQFF. The CDR3 DNA sequence: TGCAGCGCTAGCCCTAGACAGGGGTTCGACAATGAGCAGTTCTTC.